A selection of T cell receptor beta chains follows, all from one sample in a study of blood T cell repertoires in COVID-19. TCRdb's copy holds only in-frame clones and misses some; the assay was immunoSEQ multiplex PCR. The sample contains approximately 80,000 clones, 88% of which appear only once. The specimen sequenced was peripheral blood. Receptors originate from a human donor in a cohort sampled during active COVID-19. The CDR3 runs from the conserved cysteine through the conserved F or W. D genes are given only for firm matches. Only some rows state a clone size, as once, few, many or a class for expanded clones.

size,D,J,V,CDR3
.,TRBD1,TRBJ1-1,TRBV19,CASSIQGQAWTEAFF
.,TRBD2,TRBJ2-1,TRBV14,CASSQVGLSYKGEQFF
.,.,TRBJ2-1,TRBV7-2,CASSSPGPSGSYNEQFF
.,.,TRBJ2-2,TRBV5-1,CASSPWDTTGELFF
once,.,TRBJ1-1,TRBV5-4,CASSQIHDRINEAFF
.,.,TRBJ1-2,TRBV2,CASSPGVGNSRYTF
.,.,TRBJ1-1,TRBV10-1,CASNTDSMNTEAFF
.,.,TRBJ2-7,TRBV27,CASSLAGEQYF
.,TRBD1,TRBJ2-7,TRBV9,CASSVASGQGYEQYF
.,.,TRBJ1-5,TRBV7-8,CASSYGRRGNGQPQHF
few,.,TRBJ2-2,TRBV29-1,CSVEEALGQTNTGELFF
once,TRBD2,TRBJ2-7,TRBV10-2,CASKPSGRSAYEQYF
.,TRBD2,TRBJ2-5,TRBV12-5,CASGGGRETQYF
once,.,TRBJ1-2,TRBV6-5,CASSLGQGEAYTF
once,.,TRBJ2-7,TRBV5-1,CASSLESYEQYF
.,TRBD2,TRBJ2-3,TRBV27,CASNVLAGGSTDTQYF
.,TRBD1,TRBJ1-5,TRBV2,CASSEQGADNNQPQHF
once,.,TRBJ2-7,TRBV18,CASSPGQGRFEQYF
.,.,TRBJ1-1,TRBV29-1,CSVKREEQNTEAFF
.,.,TRBJ1-6,TRBV6-1,CASSEALQEAPLHF
.,TRBD1,TRBJ2-7,TRBV7-2,CASSPGQGYGSYEQYF
.,.,TRBJ1-2,TRBV5-1,CASSTRADSNYGYTF
.,TRBD1,TRBJ1-2,TRBV5-1,CASSSGTETNYGYTF
.,TRBD1,TRBJ2-7,TRBV14,CASSHRTGSLSYEQYF
.,TRBD2,TRBJ2-5,TRBV7-9,CASSLQAGGQETQYF
once,.,TRBJ1-5,TRBV19,CATALESFRSNQPQHF
.,TRBD1,TRBJ1-2,TRBV5-1,CASSLTGAYGYTF
.,TRBD1,TRBJ1-5,TRBV4-2,CASSQERQGEYSNQPQHF
few,.,TRBJ2-3,TRBV29-1,CSVFLQGGDTQYF
.,.,TRBJ1-5,TRBV5-1,CASSLEGRVDQPQHF
.,TRBD2,TRBJ2-1,TRBV9,CASSVGTSGSNEQFF
.,TRBD2,TRBJ2-1,TRBV7-2,CASANSGRPNEQFF
once,.,TRBJ1-4,TRBV6-6,CASNDASEGEKLFF
.,.,TRBJ1-1,TRBV19,CASSATMNTEAFF
.,TRBD1,TRBJ1-2,TRBV27,CASSVRQGDYGYTF
.,.,TRBJ2-1,TRBV7-8,CASSLDRVEHRFF
.,TRBD2,TRBJ2-3,TRBV28,CASSFQSGLAGADTQYF
.,TRBD2,TRBJ2-7,TRBV5-6,CASLREGAYEQYF
.,.,TRBJ1-1,TRBV18,CASSPRQGDWAEAFF
.,.,TRBJ1-1,TRBV18,CASSPGAEAFF
.,TRBD2,TRBJ2-3,TRBV9,CASSAGLAGPISTDTQYF
.,.,TRBJ2-1,TRBV30,CAWSVANEQFF
few,TRBD2,TRBJ2-1,TRBV14,CASSQAVGLAGFHSSYNEQFF
.,.,TRBJ1-6,TRBV27,CASSPRSSYNSPLHF
.,TRBD1,TRBJ1-1,TRBV6-6,CASTVLGDRATEAFF
.,TRBD2,TRBJ2-7,TRBV19,CASSIFAGGSYEQYF
.,.,TRBJ2-2,TRBV19,CASSTQGGTGELFF
.,TRBD1,TRBJ1-1,TRBV3-1/TRBV3-2,CASSRQGARTEAFF
.,TRBD1,TRBJ1-1,TRBV9,CASSRQGTGHTEAFF
few,TRBD1,TRBJ1-6,TRBV30,CAWSVTRGLNSPLHF
.,TRBD2,TRBJ2-1,TRBV7-8,CASSLVSGLAGGIYNEQFF
.,.,TRBJ2-1,TRBV19,CASSLLGHTQNEQFF
.,.,TRBJ2-3,TRBV3-1/TRBV3-2,CASSRGSTDTQYF
.,.,TRBJ2-2,TRBV10-3,CAISNGRVPANTGELFF